This passage covers 11 T cell receptor beta chains from one sample sequenced in a study of blood T cell repertoires in COVID-19. Assay: immunoSEQ multiplex PCR; the TCRdb copy retains only in-frame clones and omits some. The repertoire holds over 45,000 clones, with roughly 80% as singletons. Sequenced material: peripheral blood. These receptors all come from a woman in her fifties or sixties with acute or convalescent COVID-19.

This clone was picked up a small number of times. This chain joins TRBV30 and TRBJ1-4, with D perhaps TRBD1 (5 bases). Germline assignment: CDR1 GTSNPN and CDR2 SVGIG (reference sequence). The CDR3 is 15 residues long. The germline V and J ends were trimmed by 6 bases and 3 bases, with 17 bases remaining between them. The CDR3 here is CACQSVGEANEKLFF. CDR3 coding DNA: TGTGCCTGTCAGAGCGTAGGGGAGGCTAATGAAAAACTGTTTTTT.

This chain uses TRBV19 with TRBJ1-4; D call uncertain. The CDR3 extends over 15 amino acids. Trimming cost V 3 bases and J 5 bases, with 13 bases left between them. The germline CDR1 and CDR2 sequences are LNHDA and SQIVND (reference sequence). CDR3 region: CASSIGIVENEKLFF. CDR3 sequence (DNA): TGTGCCAGTAGTATTGGCATAGTGGAGAATGAAAAACTGTTTTTT.

The CDR3 DNA is TGTGCCAGCAGCTTAGCGGGGGGCAGCGGCTACACCTTC. It translates to CASSLAGGSGYTF. J is TRBJ1-2 and V is TRBV11-2, with a tentative D call TRBD1 (6 bases). The V and J ends lost 1 base and 8 bases respectively, with 11 bases between them. CDR3 length: 13 amino acids. Germline V gives CDR1 SGHAT, CDR2 FQNNGV.

This chain uses TRBV6-1 with TRBJ1-5; TRBD1 agrees at 7 bases. Germline V gives CDR1 MNHNS, CDR2 SASEGT. The CDR3 has 18 residues. The V gene end was trimmed by 0 bases and the J gene end by 0 bases; junction bases not matched to a gene: 8. The CDR3 DNA sequence: TGTGCCAGCAGTGAAGCATCAGGGGGGCCTTATAGCAATCAGCCCCAGCATTTT. This translates into CASSEASGGPYSNQPQHF.

The chain joins TRBV7-2 to TRBJ2-5; 10 bases are a match to TRBD2. Germline V lookup: CDR1 SGHTA, CDR2 FQGNSA. The CDR3 is made up of 16 amino acids. The junction had 14 bases not matched to a gene; V was cut back by 8 bases and J by 5 bases. The CDR3 DNA reads as TGTGCCAGCCCCTCTAGCCGTACTAGCGGGAAGGAGACCCAGTACTTC. This codes for CASPSSRTSGKETQYF.

The chain links TRBV14 to TRBJ1-5; a possible D gene is TRBD1 (5 bases). The CDR3 runs to 13 residues. The germline V and J ends were trimmed by 4 bases and 6 bases, with 10 bases remaining between them. Germline CDR1 reads SGHDN; CDR2 reads FVKESK. The CDR3 bases are TGTGCCAGCAGCCCGGCGGGGGGTCAGCCCCAGCATTTT. Translation gives CASSPAGGQPQHF.

The CDR3 here is CAWVDRGRSPLHF. CDR3 DNA sequence: TGTGCCTGGGTGGACAGGGGGCGATCACCCCTCCACTTT. The chain employs TRBV30 and TRBJ1-6, with 11 bases lining up with TRBD1. This CDR3 is 13 amino acids long. Losses at the gene ends were 5 bases for V and 10 bases for J; bases not matched to a gene: 4. Germline lookup yields CDR1 GTSNPN and CDR2 SVGIG (reference sequence).

This clone has only a few counts. The CDR3 loop reads CASSRALAGGFNEQFF. CDR3 bases: TGTGCCAGCAGCCGGGCCCTAGCGGGGGGGTTCAATGAGCAGTTCTTC. V usage is TRBV7-8 and J usage is TRBJ2-1, with TRBD2 matching over 12 bases. Looked up from germline, CDR1 is SGHVS and CDR2 is FQNEAQ. After removal of 5 bases from V and 6 bases from J, the junction contained 8 bases not matched to a gene. The length of the CDR3 is 16 residues. Combining the CDR3 with reference TRBV7-8 and TRBJ2-1 gives the whole variable domain GAGVSQSPRYKVAKRGQDVALRCDPISGHVSLFWYQQALGQGPEFLTYFQNEAQLDKSGLPSDRFFAERPEGSVSTLKIQRTQQEDSAVYLCASSRALAGGFNEQFFGPGTRLTVL.

The chain combines TRBV28 with TRBJ1-4, with D hard to call. The ends were cut back, 3 bases at V and 8 bases at J, with 19 bases in the middle. The length of the CDR3 is 16 residues. Looked up from germline, CDR1 is MDHEN and CDR2 is SYDVKM. The CDR3 loop reads CASSFPHRARGEKLFF. The CDR3 coding sequence is TGTGCCAGCAGTTTTCCCCACCGGGCCAGAGGGGAAAAACTGTTTTTT. Based on the CDR3 plus reference TRBV28 and TRBJ1-4, the full variable domain is DVKVTQSSRYLVKRTGEKVFLECVQDMDHENMFWYRQDPGLGLRLIYFSYDVKMKEKGDIPEGYSVSREKKERFSLILESASTNQTSMYLCASSFPHRARGEKLFFGSGTQLSVL.

The rearrangement uses TRBV7-3 and TRBJ2-1, with TRBD1 identical over 10 bases. J lost 9 bases, V lost 5 bases, and 7 bases had no gene match. The germline gives CDR1 SGHTA, CDR2 FQGTGA. CDR3 length: 14 amino acids. CDR3 bases: TGTGCCAGCAGCATCCGGGACAGGGGCGGTGAGCAGTTCTTC. The encoded protein is CASSIRDRGGEQFF.

This clone is a singleton in its sample. The genes are TRBV9 and TRBJ2-1, with TRBD1 matching 10 bases. CDR1 and CDR2 (germline): SGDLS, YYNGEE. The length of the CDR3 is 16 residues. V lost 0 bases to trimming and J lost 4 bases; unmatched junction nucleotides: 4. CDR3 nucleotide sequence: TGTGCCAGCAGCGTAGGGGGACAGGGGATATACAATGAGCAGTTCTTC. Protein sequence: CASSVGGQGIYNEQFF.